The rows below give T cell receptor beta chains drawn from one sample of a study of cytomegalovirus exposure and HLA in healthy donors. Data came from immunoSEQ multiplex PCR; TCRdb stores just in-frame clones and leaves some out. The data contain approximately 250,000 clones, roughly 73% of them singletons. Material for sequencing was PBMCs. The source of these receptors is a boy aged 5 to 17 in good health and CMV-seronegative. Both conserved end residues are part of each CDR3. Fields, in order: J gene, V gene, D gene, clone size, CDR3 protein, CDR3 DNA. The D gene is left open where the match is weak. Size tells how often a clone was seen (once, few, many) or the class of an expanded clone, and some rows leave it out.

TRBJ1-1,TRBV6-5,TRBD1,NA,CASSRDSEAFF,TGTGCCAGCAGCCGGGACAGTGAAGCTTTCTTT
TRBJ2-2,TRBV9,TRBD2,NA,CASTLSLAGGAGELFF,TGTGCCAGCACATTAAGTCTAGCGGGGGGGGCCGGGGAGCTGTTTTTT
TRBJ1-1,TRBV2,NA,NA,CASSEGYGQWGTEAFF,TGTGCCAGCAGTGAGGGCTATGGACAGTGGGGGACTGAAGCTTTCTTT
TRBJ1-2,TRBV4-2,TRBD1,NA,CASSQPIPGQDGYGYTF,TGTGCCAGCAGCCAACCAATTCCGGGACAGGACGGCTATGGCTACACCTTC
TRBJ2-5,TRBV5-6,NA,few,CASSYYMYQETQYF,TGTGCCAGCAGCTACTATATGTACCAAGAGACCCAGTACTTC
TRBJ1-2,TRBV6-6,TRBD1,NA,CASSSRGTGYGYTF,TGTGCCAGCAGCAGCCGTGGGACAGGCTATGGCTACACCTTC
TRBJ1-6,TRBV5-1,NA,NA,CASSRDWDNSPLHF,TGCGCCAGCAGTCGGGACTGGGATAATTCACCCCTCCACTTT
TRBJ1-1,TRBV7-6,NA,NA,CASSLARGGQTDTEAFF,TGTGCCAGCAGCTTAGCGAGGGGTGGACAGACAGACACTGAAGCTTTCTTT
TRBJ2-7,TRBV19,TRBD1,NA,CASSIETGGPYEQYF,TGTGCCAGTAGTATAGAAACAGGGGGCCCCTACGAGCAGTACTTC
TRBJ2-7,TRBV6-5,NA,NA,CASSEFRALYEQYF,TGTGCCAGCAGTGAATTCAGGGCTCTCTACGAGCAGTACTTC
TRBJ2-7,TRBV6-5,NA,NA,CASREPSGAYEQYF,TGTGCCAGCAGAGAACCATCGGGGGCCTACGAGCAGTACTTC
TRBJ1-5,TRBV19,TRBD1,once,CASSSRDRAGQPQHF,TGTGCCAGTAGTAGCCGGGACAGGGCAGGGCAGCCCCAGCATTTT
TRBJ2-1,TRBV6-5,NA,NA,CASSYSNRVTYNEQFF,TGTGCCAGCAGTTATTCCAACAGGGTCACCTACAATGAGCAGTTCTTC
TRBJ2-1,TRBV4-1,TRBD2,NA,CASSQDRLAGVRQFF,TGCGCCAGCAGCCAAGATCGACTAGCGGGAGTTAGGCAGTTCTTC
TRBJ2-1,TRBV5-1,TRBD2,NA,CASSLKAGVRYNEQFF,TGCGCCAGCAGCTTAAAAGCGGGAGTACGCTACAATGAGCAGTTCTTC
TRBJ2-1,TRBV19,TRBD2,NA,CASGSLAGGYNEQFF,TGTGCCAGTGGAAGTCTAGCGGGGGGCTACAATGAGCAGTTCTTC
TRBJ1-1,TRBV29-1,TRBD1,NA,CSGRYTGGAFF,TGCAGCGGACGATATACAGGGGGAGCTTTCTTT
TRBJ1-1,TRBV28,TRBD1,NA,CASQTGMNTEAFF,TGTGCCAGCCAGACAGGGATGAACACTGAAGCTTTCTTT
TRBJ1-1,TRBV6-6,TRBD1,NA,CASSYSTGQGEAFF,TGTGCCAGCAGTTACTCGACTGGACAGGGGGAAGCTTTCTTT
TRBJ2-5,TRBV5-1,TRBD2,NA,CASSLGYREGETQYF,TGCGCCAGCAGCTTGGGGTATAGGGAGGGAGAGACCCAGTACTTC
TRBJ1-5,TRBV5-6,NA,NA,CASSPGGFQNQPQHF,TGTGCCAGCAGCCCCGGGGGATTTCAAAATCAGCCCCAGCATTTT
TRBJ2-5,TRBV5-1,TRBD2,few,CASSPEWGLRETQYF,TGCGCCAGCAGCCCCGAGTGGGGACTAAGAGAGACCCAGTACTTC
TRBJ2-1,TRBV27,TRBD2,NA,CASSLWGGLYNEQFF,TGTGCCAGCAGTTTATGGGGGGGATTATACAATGAGCAGTTCTTC
TRBJ1-2,TRBV6-5,NA,NA,CASSYSMGFNYGYTF,TGTGCCAGCAGTTACTCGATGGGCTTTAACTATGGCTACACCTTC
TRBJ2-1,TRBV4-1,TRBD1,NA,CASSQGQAYNEQFF,TGCGCCAGCAGCCAGGGACAGGCCTACAATGAGCAGTTCTTC
TRBJ1-4,TRBV6-5,TRBD1,few,CASSRDRDEKLFF,TGTGCCAGCAGTCGGGACAGGGATGAAAAACTGTTTTTT
TRBJ1-1,TRBV4-1,NA,NA,CASSQGRGQGTEAFF,TGCGCCAGCAGCCAAGGGCGGGGGCAGGGTACTGAAGCTTTCTTT
TRBJ1-1,TRBV6-5,TRBD1,few,CASSSPTGGETEAFF,TGTGCCAGCAGTTCCCCGACAGGGGGGGAGACTGAAGCTTTCTTT
TRBJ1-2,TRBV29-1,NA,few,CSVGDATGESTF,TGCAGCGTTGGGGACGCCACGGGGGAGAGTACCTTC
TRBJ2-7,TRBV10-2,NA,NA,CASTARRGDYEQYF,TGCGCCAGCACTGCTCGGAGAGGAGACTACGAGCAGTACTTC
TRBJ1-2,TRBV7-3,TRBD1,NA,CASSLSTGGYGYTF,TGTGCCAGCAGCTTGTCGACAGGGGGCTATGGCTACACCTTC
TRBJ1-1,TRBV7-8,NA,NA,CASSRGPTEAFF,TGTGCCAGCAGCAGGGGCCCCACTGAAGCTTTCTTT
TRBJ1-3,TRBV6-1,NA,NA,CASRKGQVDTIYF,TGTGCCAGCAGGAAGGGGCAGGTAGACACCATATATTTT
TRBJ1-1,TRBV5-6,NA,NA,CASSLGRRTEAFF,TGTGCCAGCAGCTTGGGACGGAGGACTGAAGCTTTCTTT
TRBJ2-7,TRBV2,NA,NA,CASTGHERKDEQYF,TGTGCCAGCACGGGTCACGAAAGGAAGGACGAGCAGTACTTC
TRBJ1-2,TRBV5-1,TRBD1,NA,CASSSIGTGEGYTF,TGCGCCAGCAGCTCTATCGGGACAGGCGAGGGCTACACCTTC
TRBJ2-7,TRBV15,TRBD1,NA,CATSRETGPYEQYF,TGTGCCACCAGCAGGGAGACAGGGCCCTACGAGCAGTACTTC
TRBJ2-7,TRBV7-2,NA,few,CASSQGGSTAGESF,TGTGCCAGCAGCCAGGGGGGTTCGACAGCGGGGGAATCCTTC
TRBJ2-2,TRBV13,TRBD1,NA,CASSSRQGAFGELFF,TGTGCCAGCAGCTCCCGACAGGGGGCATTCGGGGAGCTGTTTTTT
TRBJ1-5,TRBV12-5,NA,NA,CASGNGRDGSQPQHF,TGTGCTAGTGGCAACGGCAGGGACGGGAGTCAGCCCCAGCATTTT
TRBJ1-2,TRBV6-5,NA,NA,CASSVQGSGYTF,TGTGCCAGCAGTGTCCAGGGGTCTGGCTACACCTTC
TRBJ1-4,TRBV29-1,TRBD1,NA,CSVEDRGEEKLFF,TGCAGCGTTGAGGACAGGGGTGAAGAAAAACTGTTTTTT
TRBJ1-2,TRBV5-1,TRBD1,NA,CASSLGAILGTGSTDHGYTF,TGCGCCAGCAGCTTGGGGGCTATCCTCGGGACAGGGTCAACGGACCATGGCTACACCTTC
TRBJ2-6,TRBV18,NA,NA,CASSPSASSGANVLTF,TGTGCCAGCTCACCAAGCGCAAGTTCTGGGGCCAACGTCCTGACTTTC
TRBJ1-5,TRBV2,TRBD1,NA,CASTPIGGTDQPQHF,TGTGCCAGCACCCCGATAGGGGGCACAGATCAGCCCCAGCATTTT
TRBJ2-1,TRBV10-1,NA,NA,CASSESIGGNEQFF,TGCGCCAGCAGTGAGTCCATTGGGGGGAATGAGCAGTTCTTC
TRBJ1-1,TRBV30,NA,NA,CAWSRRDTEAFF,TGTGCCTGGAGTCGGAGGGACACTGAAGCTTTCTTT
TRBJ1-6,TRBV6-6,NA,NA,CASRKGPNLHF,TGTGCCAGCCGGAAGGGGCCTAACCTCCACTTT
TRBJ1-5,TRBV6-1,NA,NA,CASSDLGAGDQPQHF,TGTGCCAGCAGTGATTTAGGGGCGGGAGATCAGCCCCAGCATTTT
TRBJ2-7,TRBV10-2,TRBD1,NA,CASRVSGTAAYEQYF,TGCGCCAGCAGGGTTTCCGGGACAGCAGCCTACGAGCAGTACTTC
TRBJ1-1,TRBV11-2,NA,once,CASSLGSYTEAFF,TGTGCCAGCAGCTTGGGCTCATATACTGAAGCTTTCTTT
TRBJ2-7,TRBV5-4,TRBD2,NA,CASNPRGAPYEQYF,TGTGCCAGCAATCCGCGGGGGGCCCCCTACGAGCAGTACTTC
TRBJ1-3,TRBV18,NA,NA,CASSPRAGRSAGNTIYF,TGTGCCAGCTCACCAAGAGCAGGGAGGTCGGCGGGAAACACCATATATTTT
TRBJ2-7,TRBV10-3,TRBD1,NA,CAISEGTVNYEQYF,TGTGCCATCAGTGAGGGGACAGTTAACTACGAGCAGTACTTC
TRBJ1-5,TRBV18,NA,NA,CASSLGVDQPQHF,TGTGCCAGCTCATTGGGAGTTGATCAGCCCCAGCATTTT
TRBJ2-1,TRBV7-9,NA,few,CSSSLQRLGPWRYNEQFF,TGTTCCAGCAGCCTTCAAAGGCTAGGCCCATGGCGTTACAATGAGCAGTTCTTC
TRBJ2-7,TRBV6-1,NA,NA,CASSRHPYEQYF,TGTGCCAGCAGTCGACACCCCTACGAGCAGTACTTC
TRBJ2-3,TRBV18,TRBD2,NA,CASSPVAGGMVDTQYF,TGTGCCAGCTCACCCGTAGCGGGAGGTATGGTGGATACGCAGTATTTT
TRBJ1-3,TRBV5-1,NA,NA,CASSLGLRMGNTIYF,TGCGCCAGCAGCTTGGGACTCCGGATGGGAAACACCATATATTTT